This TCR beta chain was profiled in a study of blood T cells in healthy people across ages. Study outcomes and limitations: A strong correlation between TCR beta diversity and naive T cell percentage was seen.

The germline gives CDR1 SGHDN, CDR2 FVKESK. V shed 1 base and J shed 6 bases, with 10 bases lying between them. The length of the CDR3 is 13 residues. Next came a second PCR, run for about 6 to 12 cycles, which used a sample-barcoded 5' primer along with a J-beta primer mix. A template-switch adaptor that had 12 random nucleotides put a tag on each cDNA molecule. TCRdb passed the 5' RACE reads through MiXCR, listing each CDR3 protein once. This table has 1.8 million or so distinct CDR3 sequences, 30% to 40% appearing once. Comments on this clonotype: Its cognate antigen is unknown.

A minimum of 6.5 million PBMCs was isolated per sample. Each sample provided at least 5 micrograms of extracted total RNA. Sequenced material: blood. V gene TRBV14 combines with J gene TRBJ2-7; D may match TRBD1 or TRBD2 (6 bases each). This TCR came from a human donor in good health. In DNA, the CDR3 is TGTGCCAGCAGCCAAGGCCGGGGGCGCGAGCAGTACTTC. It encodes CASSQGRGREQYF.